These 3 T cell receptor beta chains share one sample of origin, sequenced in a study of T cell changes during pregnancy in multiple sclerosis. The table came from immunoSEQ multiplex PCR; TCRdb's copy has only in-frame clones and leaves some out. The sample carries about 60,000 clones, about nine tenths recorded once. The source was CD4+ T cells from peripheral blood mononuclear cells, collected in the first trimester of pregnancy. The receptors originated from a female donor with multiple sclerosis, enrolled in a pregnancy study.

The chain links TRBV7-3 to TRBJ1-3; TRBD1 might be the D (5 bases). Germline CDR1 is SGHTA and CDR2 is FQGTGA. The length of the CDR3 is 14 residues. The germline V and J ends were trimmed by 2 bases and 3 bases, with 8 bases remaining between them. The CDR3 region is CASSLAGLGNTIYF. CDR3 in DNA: TGTGCCAGCAGCTTAGCAGGGCTTGGAAACACCATATATTTT.

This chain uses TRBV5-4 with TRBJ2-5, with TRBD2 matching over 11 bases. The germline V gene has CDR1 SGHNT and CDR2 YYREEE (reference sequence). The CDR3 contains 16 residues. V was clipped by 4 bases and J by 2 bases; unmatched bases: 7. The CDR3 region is CASSGGGLAVQETQYF. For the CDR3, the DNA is TGTGCCAGCAGCGGCGGGGGACTAGCGGTTCAAGAGACCCAGTACTTC.

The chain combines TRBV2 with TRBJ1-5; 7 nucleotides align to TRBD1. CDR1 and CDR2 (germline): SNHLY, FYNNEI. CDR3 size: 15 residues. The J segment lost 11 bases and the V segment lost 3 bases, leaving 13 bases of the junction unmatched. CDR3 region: CASSDGTAPQFAQHF. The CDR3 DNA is TGTGCCAGCAGTGACGGGACAGCGCCCCAATTTGCCCAGCATTTT.